Listed here are 5 T cell receptor beta chains from one sample, sequenced in a study of T-cell reconstitution after alpha-beta-depleted transplantation in children. Preparation of the TCRbeta library used unique molecular identifiers. Each CDR3 protein gets one entry after TCRdb re-called the PCR reads with MiXCR. The table has fewer than 450,000 distinct CDR3 sequences, roughly 15% seen once. The sample was PBMCs, mostly from graft donor cells, taken 360 days after TCRalphabeta/CD19-depleted stem cell transplant. These TCRs come from a male patient between 2 and 10 years old who had a stem cell transplant for acute lymphoblastic leukemia, so the T cells may come from the graft donor.

This clonotype turned up a few times. The chain links TRBV6-1 to TRBJ2-5; 8 positions agree with TRBD2. V lost 7 bases and J lost 5; bases outside the gene matches: 9. The CDR3 has 14 amino acids. CDR1 and CDR2 from the germline V gene are MNHNS and SASEGT. The chain's CDR3 is CASKVSGTAETQYF. In nucleotides, the CDR3 is TGTGCCAGCAAGGTTAGCGGGACTGCCGAGACCCAGTACTTC.

This clonotype turned up a few times. V gene TRBV7-9 combines with J gene TRBJ1-3, with TRBD1 as a possible D gene (5 bases). This CDR3 comprises 16 residues. The germline CDR1 and CDR2 sequences are SEHNR and FQNEAQ (reference sequence). V lost 5 bases, J lost 0 bases, and 14 bases lay in between. This CDR3 is CASSPHRTHSGNTIYF. The CDR3 DNA reads TGTGCCAGCAGCCCCCACAGGACCCACTCTGGAAACACCATATATTTT. Combining the CDR3 with reference TRBV7-9 and TRBJ1-3 gives the whole variable domain DTGVSQNPRHKITKRGQNVTFRCDPISEHNRLYWYRQTLGQGPEFLTYFQNEAQLEKSRLLSDRFSAERPKGSFSTLEIQRTEQGDSAMYLCASSPHRTHSGNTIYFGEGSWLTVV.

This clonotype was observed a handful of times. The chain has TRBV28 and TRBJ2-3, with D unclear. Germline CDR1 is MDHEN and CDR2 is SYDVKM. V shed 4 bases and J shed 2 bases, with 7 bases lying between them. This CDR3 region has 13 residues. CDR3 coding DNA: TGTGCCAGCAGTTCCCCCCTCACAGATACGCAGTATTTT. Protein: CASSSPLTDTQYF.

J is TRBJ2-5 and V is TRBV4-1, with a tentative D call TRBD2 (5 bases). The CDR3 loop spans 15 amino acids. The V end lost 6 bases, the J end lost 2 bases, and 16 bases lay between the germline ends. Germline V lookup: CDR1 MGHRA, CDR2 YSYEKL. CDR3 coding DNA: TGCGCCAGCAGTGGTCAGGAGCGGACTCAAGAGACCCAGTACTTC. Its protein is CASSGQERTQETQYF.

The CDR3 DNA reads TGCGCCAGCAGCTTGAGAGTCTCAGGTGCGAGCTCCTACAATGAGCAGTTCTTC. Protein product: CASSLRVSGASSYNEQFF. The chain is built from TRBV5-1 and TRBJ2-1; the D is unclear. Germline lookup yields CDR1 SGHRS and CDR2 YFSETQ. Trimming left V 1 base short and J 0 bases short, with 17 bases between. The CDR3 runs 18 residues.